The next 23 T cell receptor beta chains were all read from a single sample in a study of shared clonotypes between healthy human individuals. Method: immunoSEQ multiplex PCR; TCRdb's copy keeps in-frame clones and lacks some. The sample holds about 1 million clones, about 74% seen once. The specimen sequenced was memory CD4+ T cells sorted from blood. Subset described: CD45RA-negative fraction. The receptors stem from a man aged 18 to 30 in good health.

A remark on this clone: It may be a read error: a sequence one base away is much more abundant. This chain links TRBV7-2 with TRBJ1-1; D uncertain. Trimming removed 5 bases at V and 3 bases at J, with 4 bases between. The germline V gene encodes CDR1 SGHTA and CDR2 FQGNSA. The CDR3 contains 11 residues. Here the CDR3 reads CASSRDTEAFF. In DNA, the CDR3 is TGTGCCAGCAGCCGGGACACTGAAGCTTTCTTT. Filled out from reference TRBV7-2 and TRBJ1-1, the complete variable domain reads GAGVSQSPSNKVTEKGKDVELRCDPISGHTALYWYRQSLGQGLEFLIYFQGNSAPDKSGLPSDRFSAERTGGSVSTLTIQRTQQEDSAVYLCASSRDTEAFFGQGTRLTVV.

This clone was seen just once. The genes are TRBV19 and TRBJ2-5; 7 nucleotides align to TRBD2. The germline gives CDR1 LNHDA, CDR2 SQIVND (reference sequence). CDR3 size: 12 residues. The V gene end was trimmed by 5 bases and the J gene end by 6 bases; junction bases not matched to a gene: 3. CDR3 region: CASSGGGKTQYF. CDR3 DNA: TGTGCCAGTAGTGGGGGAGGGAAGACCCAGTACTTC.

The gene calls are TRBV11-2 and TRBJ1-1, with D unresolved. Germline CDR1 is SGHAT and CDR2 is FQNNGV. The CDR3 loop spans 14 amino acids. V lost 1 base, J lost 4 bases, and 10 bases lay in between. The CDR3: CASSLVGGSTEAFF. The DNA of the CDR3 is TGTGCCAGCAGCTTAGTTGGCGGGAGCACTGAAGCTTTCTTT.

The chain combines TRBV10-1 with TRBJ2-7; no firm D call. Germline CDR1 reads WNHNN; CDR2 reads SYGVQD (reference sequence). The CDR3 contains 12 residues. The germline V and J ends were trimmed by 7 bases and 2 bases, with 9 bases remaining between them. The CDR3 loop is CASKRKPYEQYF. The CDR3 coding sequence is TGCGCCAGCAAAAGGAAGCCCTACGAGCAGTACTTC.

CDR3 nucleotides: TGTGCCAGCAGCTTGGCCGTGGGCGTTAGCAATCAGCCCCAGCATTTT. Protein sequence: CASSLAVGVSNQPQHF. The chain uses TRBV5-8 and TRBJ1-5; the D is unclear. The V end lost 0 bases, the J end lost 0 bases, and 10 bases lay between the germline ends. This CDR3 has 16 residues. The germline CDR1 and CDR2 sequences are SGHTS and YDEGEE.

The sample holds one count of this clone. This chain links TRBV5-1 with TRBJ2-5; TRBD1 matches at 8 bases. CDR1 is SGHRS, CDR2 YFSETQ, per germline. V lost 4 bases to trimming and J lost 5 bases; unmatched junction nucleotides: 4. There are 13 residues in the CDR3. DNA of the CDR3: TGCGCCAGCAGCGTGGACAGGGCTGAGACCCAGTACTTC. Protein sequence: CASSVDRAETQYF.

The chain links TRBV11-2 to TRBJ2-7; D ambiguous. V was cut by 1 base and J by 5 bases, with 18 bases left in between. The CDR3 has 16 residues. Germline lookup yields CDR1 SGHAT and CDR2 FQNNGV. The CDR3 reads CASSLVRLLFPHEQYF. CDR3 bases: TGTGCCAGCAGCTTAGTACGACTCCTTTTCCCCCACGAGCAGTACTTC.

V is TRBV5-4 and J is TRBJ1-1, with D uncertain. V shed 4 bases and J shed 1 base, with 11 bases lying between them. Germline loops: CDR1 SGHNT, CDR2 YYREEE (reference sequence). The CDR3 extends over 14 amino acids. The CDR3 DNA reads as TGTGCCAGCAGCACCACGCTACCGAACACTGAAGCTTTCTTT. Protein: CASSTTLPNTEAFF.

This sequence joins TRBV5-1 and TRBJ2-2, with no clear D. V lost 2 bases and J lost 7, with 9 bases in between. The germline V gene encodes CDR1 SGHRS and CDR2 YFSETQ. The CDR3 sequence is 13 residues long. CDR3 nucleotide sequence: TGCGCCAGCAGCTTCGCCCTGGGCGGGGAGCTGTTTTTT. It yields the protein CASSFALGGELFF.

This clone appeared once. The CDR3, as DNA: TGTGCCTGGGAGGGGGGAGGCCGCGTCTCCTACAATGAGCAGTTCTTC. Translated, it gives CAWEGGGRVSYNEQFF. The chain is built from TRBV30 and TRBJ2-1, with D tentatively TRBD1 or TRBD2 (6 bases each). The germline V gene has CDR1 GTSNPN and CDR2 SVGIG (reference sequence). Deletions cut 5 bases from V and 0 bases from J, with 17 bases between. The CDR3 covers 16 residues.

V gene TRBV28 combines with J gene TRBJ2-5; maybe TRBD2 (5 bases). Per the germline V gene, CDR1 is MDHEN and CDR2 is SYDVKM. The CDR3 is 14 residues long. V was trimmed by 3 bases and J by 5 bases, leaving 13 bases between them. CDR3 DNA sequence: TGTGCCAGCAGTTTGGCGTTTGGCGGGGAGACCCAGTACTTC. The encoded protein is CASSLAFGGETQYF.

The CDR3 here is CASNPDRTGANVLTF. DNA for the CDR3: TGTGCCAGTAACCCGGACAGGACTGGGGCCAACGTCCTGACTTTC. The rearrangement joins TRBV19 to TRBJ2-6; TRBD1 aligns across 7 bases. This CDR3 is 15 amino acids long. V gave up 7 bases and J gave up 2 bases; unmatched junction bases: 5. CDR1 and CDR2 from the germline V gene are LNHDA and SQIVND (reference sequence).

V and J are TRBV4-1 and TRBJ1-5; D remains ambiguous. Trimming took 0 bases from V and 2 from J, leaving 14 bases between them. CDR3 length: 17 residues. Looked up from germline, CDR1 is MGHRA and CDR2 is YSYEKL. CDR3 loop: CASSQEKTGGGNQPQHF. CDR3 nucleotides: TGCGCCAGCAGCCAAGAAAAGACTGGCGGAGGCAATCAGCCCCAGCATTTT.

This clone has only one observation. A read error may account for a junction end that differs from germline. J is TRBJ1-3 and V is TRBV7-2; D is unresolved. Germline V gene sequence: CDR1 SGHTA, CDR2 FQGNSA. This CDR3 region has 12 residues. CDR3 protein: CVSKPSGNTIYF. In nucleotides, the CDR3 is TGTGTCAGCAAGCCTTCTGGAAACACCATATATTTT.

This clone turned up a few times. The chain links TRBV10-3 to TRBJ1-6; D remains ambiguous. The CDR3 length is 14 residues. Between the trimmed V and J ends, which lost 6 bases and 8 bases, there was a span of 14 bases. CDR1 and CDR2 (germline): ENHRY, SYGVKD. For the CDR3, the DNA is TGTGCCATCAGCCTCAGCCGGTCGGATTCACCCCTCCACTTT. Translating it yields CAISLSRSDSPLHF.

In regard to this clone: Other DNA sequences in the same sample also yield this CDR3. This chain uses TRBV5-1 with TRBJ1-1; tentatively, D is TRBD1 (6 bases). This CDR3 has 14 residues. Trimming pared 0 bases from V and 4 bases from J, leaving 10 bases between. Germline CDR1 and CDR2: SGHRS and YFSETQ. The CDR3 here is CASSLDRVGTEAFF. The CDR3 bases are TGCGCCAGCAGCTTGGACAGGGTCGGCACTGAAGCTTTCTTT.

The J gene is TRBJ2-1, the V gene TRBV7-3, with 7 bases that match TRBD2. Germline CDR1 reads SGHTA; CDR2 reads FQGTGA. V lost 2 bases to trimming and J lost 7 bases; unmatched junction nucleotides: 11. This CDR3 comprises 16 residues. CDR3 nucleotide sequence: TGTGCCAGCAGCTTAGGGTTAGCGGGTGTGGGTAATGAGCAGTTCTTC. It encodes CASSLGLAGVGNEQFF.

This chain connects TRBV29-1 to TRBJ1-1, with TRBD1 as a possible D gene (5 bases). The CDR3 consists of 13 residues. Trimming cost V 6 bases and J 1 base, with 12 bases left between them. The germline CDR1 and CDR2 sequences are SQVTM and ANQGSEA. The CDR3 nucleotides are TGCAGCGTGCGGATGGGGGGGAACACTGAAGCTTTCTTT. As protein: CSVRMGGNTEAFF.

Comments on this clone: At the DNA level, this CDR3 is encoded by other sequences in the same sample as well. The rearrangement links TRBV6-1 to TRBJ1-2; the D is unclear. Germline V CDR1 and CDR2: MNHNS, SASEGT. V dropped 4 bases and J dropped 4 bases, with 7 bases sitting between them. The CDR3 spans 12 residues. This CDR3 reads CASSVQVYGYTF. The CDR3 bases are TGTGCCAGCAGTGTCCAGGTCTATGGCTACACCTTC.

This clone was counted a few times. The V gene is TRBV28, the J gene TRBJ1-6; D is undetermined. CDR1 is MDHEN and CDR2 is SYDVKM in the germline V gene. The CDR3 has 12 residues. V dropped 5 bases and J dropped 10 bases, with 9 bases sitting between them. CDR3: CASSATGSPLHF. The DNA for the CDR3 is TGTGCCAGCAGTGCAACGGGGTCACCCCTCCACTTT.

The gene calls are TRBV28 and TRBJ1-2; the D is unclear. This CDR3 region has 14 residues. V shed 2 bases and J shed 5 bases, with 12 bases lying between them. CDR1 and CDR2 (germline): MDHEN, SYDVKM. In nucleotides, the CDR3 is TGTGCCAGCAGTTTAGGAGGGCTAGGGTATGGCTACACCTTC. Its translation is CASSLGGLGYGYTF.

The chain recombines TRBV10-3 with TRBJ2-7; D perhaps matches TRBD1 (5 bases). The V end lost 4 bases, the J end lost 6 bases, and 7 bases lay between the germline ends. The CDR3 consists of 11 residues. The germline CDR1 and CDR2 sequences are ENHRY and SYGVKD. The CDR3 is CAISADSEQYF. In DNA form, the CDR3 reads TGTGCCATCAGTGCAGACAGCGAGCAGTACTTC.

This chain links TRBV6-5 with TRBJ2-5; TRBD1 aligns across 9 bases. CDR1 is MNHEY and CDR2 is SVGAGI in the germline V gene. The CDR3 sequence is 14 residues long. V was pared by 0 bases and J by 4 bases, with 0 bases of the junction left unmatched. DNA for the CDR3: TGTGCCAGCAGTTACTCGGACAGGGGAGAGACCCAGTACTTC. It encodes CASSYSDRGETQYF.